This is a list of T cell receptor beta chains from one sample in a study of CD8 T cells in ankylosing spondylitis. A single record per CDR3 protein comes from TCRdb applying MiXCR to the 5' RACE reads. The sample has roughly 300,000 distinct CDR3 sequences; less than 10% are singletons. The sample was blood, either unsorted or a sorted T cell fraction (not recorded which). The receptor set was obtained from a male donor with ankylosing spondylitis. Both conserved end residues are part of each CDR3. A clone size is listed for some rows: how often the clone was seen (once, few, many), or a class if it is expanded.

j_gene | abundance | v_gene | CDR3aa
TRBJ2-7 | many | TRBV12-3/TRBV12-4 | CASSPGQGLRDEQYF
TRBJ2-2 | - | TRBV4-2 | CASSQERQTNTGELFF
TRBJ2-7 | - | TRBV11-1 | CASSFPLAGGPGAYEQYF
TRBJ1-4 | - | TRBV5-1 | CASSLGGENEKLFF
TRBJ2-1 | - | TRBV15 | CATSLTSAGEQFF
TRBJ2-7 | - | TRBV20-1 | CSARVGTSTYEQYF
TRBJ2-3 | many | TRBV4-1 | CASSPAGWTDTQYF
TRBJ2-5 | few | TRBV4-1 | CASSQEAKRQETQYF
TRBJ2-1 | many | TRBV11-3 | CASSLIRGDEQFF
TRBJ2-3 | many | TRBV10-3 | CAISSGTSGTDTQYF
TRBJ2-3 | - | TRBV6-1 | CASSSSGRGTDTQYF
TRBJ2-1 | few | TRBV7-8 | CASSSLAGFYNEQFF
TRBJ2-2 | many | TRBV9 | CASSVGAPVIGELFF
TRBJ2-7 | - | TRBV27 | CASSFREGGSYEQYF
TRBJ1-5 | few | TRBV20-1 | CSGLTGGNQPQHF
TRBJ2-5 | many | TRBV6-5 | CASSYSQVRQTQYF
TRBJ2-1 | few | TRBV19 | CASSYRGTYNEQFF
TRBJ2-2 | few | TRBV5-1 | CASSQGQHTGELFF
TRBJ2-5 | few | TRBV15 | CATREVGGLAETQYF
TRBJ2-1 | - | TRBV18 | CASSPKHGRAANEQFF
TRBJ2-4 | few | TRBV20-1 | CSARDGRLAKNIQYF
TRBJ2-2 | few | TRBV5-1 | CASSLPQNRLAGAIGELFF
TRBJ2-7 | - | TRBV20-1 | CSARDKGTSGSYEQYF
TRBJ2-7 | - | TRBV19 | CASSIQRTGEQYF
TRBJ2-1 | few | TRBV11-2 | CASSPSGRGNEQFF
TRBJ2-5 | many | TRBV4-1 | CASSQNTESQETQYF
TRBJ2-2 | many | TRBV20-1 | CSASEPQGTGELFF
TRBJ2-4 | few | TRBV5-6 | CASSLAWDRGPIAKNIQYF
TRBJ2-5 | many | TRBV7-8 | CASSQERLAGVETQYF
TRBJ2-1 | few | TRBV7-2 | CASSSGGSSNEQFF
TRBJ1-1 | many | TRBV6-2/TRBV6-3 | CASSQTSVEAFF
TRBJ2-1 | - | TRBV5-6 | CASSGPPVPREYNEQFF